The rows below give T cell receptor beta chains drawn from one sample of a study of blood T cells in healthy people across ages. One entry per CDR3 protein results from TCRdb running MiXCR on the 5' RACE reads. The data show under 1,100,000 distinct CDR3 sequences, roughly 24% seen once. The data also belong to a second study, concerning T cells of mothers and their children.

Sequenced material: blood. The receptors shown here come from a girl aged 2-10 years in good health. The CDR3 runs from the conserved cysteine through the conserved F or W. D genes are given only for firm matches. Clone size is shown for a subset of rows, as once, few, many or a class of expanded clone.

J gene	clone size	D gene	V gene	CDR3 DNA	CDR3 protein
TRBJ2-7	.	TRBD2	TRBV3-1	TGTGCCAGCAGCCCTCAAGGACTAGCGGGAGTCCGAAGCTCCTACGAGCAGTACTTC	CASSPQGLAGVRSSYEQYF
TRBJ2-7	.	TRBD1	TRBV28	TGTGCCAGCAGTTTTCTCCCCGGACAGGGGATAGACGAGCAGTACTTC	CASSFLPGQGIDEQYF
TRBJ2-1	.	.	TRBV6-6	TGTGCCAGCAGTTACTCGATGTCCTCAAGAGCTAATGAGCAGTTCTTC	CASSYSMSSRANEQFF
TRBJ1-4	.	.	TRBV7-5	.	CISVPEAMGQGKEKLFF
TRBJ2-1	.	.	TRBV9	TGTGCCAGCAGCGTAGATCCTCTTTCCTACAATGAGCAGTTCTTC	CASSVDPLSYNEQFF
TRBJ2-3	.	TRBD2	TRBV7-9	TGTGCCAGCAGCTTAGTGGCGGGAGGATCAGATACGCAGTATTTT	CASSLVAGGSDTQYF
TRBJ1-1	.	.	TRBV7-3	TGTGCCAGCAGGACCCACGGGGGCACTGAAGCTTTCTTT	CASRTHGGTEAFF
TRBJ2-5	few	.	TRBV21-1	TGTGCCAGCAGCGTAAGCGGGGTGGGGGAGACCCAGTACTTC	CASSVSGVGETQYF
TRBJ2-7	few	.	TRBV29-1	TGCAGCGTCTTTTTGGGAAGGACACATCCTAACGAGCAGTACTTC	CSVFLGRTHPNEQYF
TRBJ2-7	few	.	TRBV7-2	TGTGCCAGCAGCCCAAAGGCGGAAATCTACGAGCAGTACTTC	CASSPKAEIYEQYF
TRBJ2-7	.	.	TRBV7-9	TGTGCCAGCAGCTTAGAGGGCTCCCACTACGAGCAGTACTTC	CASSLEGSHYEQYF
TRBJ2-7	.	.	TRBV7-9	TGTGCCAGCAGCTCCCCGGGCTTCTACGAGCAGTACTTC	CASSSPGFYEQYF
TRBJ2-7	.	.	TRBV29-1	TGCAGCGTTGAAGAAGCGAACTACGAGCAGTACTTC	CSVEEANYEQYF
TRBJ2-2	.	TRBD1	TRBV5-4	TGTGCCAGCAGCTTCACCCGGGACAGAAACACCGGGGAGCTGTTTTTT	CASSFTRDRNTGELFF
TRBJ2-1	.	.	TRBV15	TGTGCCACCAGCGGCAGACCTAGCTCCTACAATGAGCAGTTCTTC	CATSGRPSSYNEQFF
TRBJ2-4	.	.	TRBV29-1	TGCAGCGTTGGTGGTCCTAGTGTGAACATTCAGTACTTC	CSVGGPSVNIQYF
TRBJ2-5	.	TRBD1	TRBV11-2	TGTGCCAGCAGCCCCCTAAATCAGGGGGCTACGGAGACCCAGTACTTC	CASSPLNQGATETQYF
TRBJ2-5	.	.	TRBV5-6	TGTGCCAGCAGCCGCCGGGACCGCAGAGAGACCCAGTACTTC	CASSRRDRRETQYF
TRBJ1-1	many	.	TRBV29-1	TGCAGCGGTGGGACTGAAGCTTTCTTT	CSGGTEAFF
TRBJ1-2	once	.	TRBV7-6	TGTGCCAGCAGCTTAGCAGGGGCGACCACCCTATATGGCTACACCTTC	CASSLAGATTLYGYTF
TRBJ2-7	.	TRBD1	TRBV27	TGTGCCAGCAGTCTTTCGTGGACAGGGGGCTACGAGCAGTACTTC	CASSLSWTGGYEQYF
TRBJ2-7	few	TRBD2	TRBV7-9	TGTGCCAGCAGCTTAGTCGGGAGGACGGACTCCTACGAGCAGTACTTC	CASSLVGRTDSYEQYF
TRBJ2-5	few	TRBD2	TRBV6-6	TGTGCCAGCTTTTTTAGCGGGGGGCAAGAGACCCAGTACTTC	CASFFSGGQETQYF
TRBJ1-1	few	.	TRBV5-1	TGCGCCAGCAGCTCCCCCCCAAACAGTGAAGCTTTCTTT	CASSSPPNSEAFF
TRBJ2-7	.	TRBD2	TRBV29-1	TGCAGCGTTGGGGCGGGGGGGGCCTACGAGCAGTACTTC	CSVGAGGAYEQYF
TRBJ2-7	few	TRBD1	TRBV7-9	TGTGCCAGCAGCAGGGGACAGACCTACTACGAGCAGTACTTC	CASSRGQTYYEQYF
TRBJ1-2	.	.	TRBV6-5	TGTGCCATTGCCGGGGCAGTCTATGGCTACACCTTC	CAIAGAVYGYTF
TRBJ2-6	.	.	TRBV7-7	TGTGCTAGCAGCTCGACCAGGGGAATCTCTGGGGCCAACGTCCTGACTTTC	CASSSTRGISGANVLTF
TRBJ2-2	few	TRBD2	TRBV29-1	TGCAGCGTGGAGCTAGCGGGAGGGAACACCGGGGAGCTGTTTTTT	CSVELAGGNTGELFF
TRBJ2-2	many	TRBD2	TRBV7-3	TGTGCCAGCAGCGACTTAAAGCGGGAGCACGGGGAGCTGTTTTTT	CASSDLKREHGELFF
TRBJ2-5	.	TRBD1	TRBV7-9	TGTGCCAGCAGCCCACCATGGACAGGTTTCGAAGAGACCCAGTACTTC	CASSPPWTGFEETQYF
TRBJ2-2	few	TRBD1	TRBV29-1	TGCAGCGTAAGGGACAGTTACCCCGGGGAGCTGTTTTTT	CSVRDSYPGELFF
TRBJ1-1	.	.	TRBV11-3	TGTGCCAGCAGCTTAGGTCAGGGGTTCTCGGAGGCTTTCTTT	CASSLGQGFSEAFF
TRBJ1-6	.	.	TRBV7-2	TGTGCCAGCAGCTTACTCCAGGGTAGATCACCCCTCCACTTT	CASSLLQGRSPLHF
TRBJ1-2	.	.	TRBV5-1	TGCGCCAGCAGCTTGGCATCGGTCTACACCTTC	CASSLASVYTF
TRBJ2-7	few	.	TRBV9	TGTGCCAGCAGCGTAGCTATGGGGGAAAAGCAGTACTTC	CASSVAMGEKQYF
TRBJ1-2	.	.	TRBV20-1	TGCAGTGCTAGAGATCAGTGGGGGGCCGATGGCTACACCTTC	CSARDQWGADGYTF
TRBJ2-1	.	.	TRBV24-1	TGTGCCACCGTATCGGAGACAGGGAGGGACAATGAGCAGTTCTTC	CATVSETGRDNEQFF
TRBJ1-1	many	.	TRBV21-1	TGTGCCTCCGACAGCGACATGAACACTGAAGCTTTCTTT	CASDSDMNTEAFF
TRBJ2-4	.	.	TRBV28	TGTGCCAGCAGTCTCCCGGATCTCGCCAAAAACATCCAGTACTTC	CASSLPDLAKNIQYF